Given below is one T cell receptor (beta chain) in context. No antigen is known for it. Produced via immunoSEQ multiplex PCR; TCRdb's table is partial and in-frame only. Among 330,000 or so clones listed, less than 75% were seen once. These data originate in a study of shared clonotypes between healthy human individuals. General study findings and limits: The study drew on few donors, limiting represented genetic and exposure-history diversity. Inspection by rarefaction showed sorted-subset sequencing to be incomplete despite large depth.

CDR1 and CDR2 (germline): SNHLY, FYNNEI. This CDR3 region has 14 residues. The ends were cut back, 4 bases at V and 2 bases at J, with 9 bases in the middle. The sequence was obtained from a man in his thirties or forties in good health. The sequencing sample was made of memory CD4+ T cells sorted from blood. Subset: CD45RA-negative fraction. The chain has TRBV2 and TRBJ1-3; D is unclear. CDR3 sequence reads: CASSAGDPGNTIYF. In nucleotides, the CDR3 is TGTGCCAGCAGTGCCGGGGATCCTGGAAACACCATATATTTT.